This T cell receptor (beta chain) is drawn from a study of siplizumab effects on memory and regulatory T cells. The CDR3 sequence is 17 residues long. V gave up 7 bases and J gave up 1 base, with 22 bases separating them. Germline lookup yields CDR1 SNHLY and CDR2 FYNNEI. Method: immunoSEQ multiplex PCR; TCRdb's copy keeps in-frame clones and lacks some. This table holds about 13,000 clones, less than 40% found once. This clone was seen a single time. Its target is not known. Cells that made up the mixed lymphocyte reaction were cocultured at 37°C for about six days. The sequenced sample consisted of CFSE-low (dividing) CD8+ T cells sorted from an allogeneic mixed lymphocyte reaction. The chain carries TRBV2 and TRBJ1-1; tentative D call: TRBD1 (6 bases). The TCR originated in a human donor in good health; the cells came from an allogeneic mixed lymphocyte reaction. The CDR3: CASIQGPTGDKNTEAFF. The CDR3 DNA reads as TGTGCCAGCATACAGGGACCTACGGGGGATAAGAACACTGAAGCTTTCTTT.